Detailed here is one T cell receptor (beta chain). In its sample, this clone was seen once. It lacks a known antigen. The record has no base qualities; no much larger clone is one base away. This record belongs to a study of shared clonotypes between healthy human individuals (dated by TCRdb to the early 2020s). Looking at the study overall: Three men and a couple of women, aged 18 to 49 years, made up the cohort. Per donor, leukapheresis produced somewhere between about 0.8 and 9 billion PBMCs. To increase sequencing depth and limit assay-specific biases, different laboratories used diverse techniques to prepare libraries and sequence TCR repertoires. Blood TCR repertoires of four to six healthy adults were deeply sequenced to estimate repertoire size and the extent of clonotype sharing between individuals. What the authors observed across the whole study: Because the study included a small number of donors, the genetic and exposure-history diversity represented was limited. Sampling was restricted to blood, and TCR repertoires in tissue are likely to differ from TCR repertoires in blood. Based on pairwise subsampling, the degree of clonotype sharing among donors was expected to be affected by sequencing depth.

The CDR3, cysteine through phenylalanine, is 13 amino acids long. Of the read, only the CDR3 DNA is kept; its 39 bases are in frame from base 1. Relative to germline, V is missing 9 bases and J is missing 1 base, with 4 bases of the junction outside any gene match. CDR1 and CDR2 were assigned from the germline V gene as MDHEN and SYDVKM. TCR CDR3 regions were amplified from genomic DNA by multiplex PCR using the deep immunoSEQ assay. For each cell subset, the extracted genomic DNA was distributed evenly across all wells of several immunoSEQ 96-well plates, and each plate served as one replicate. For unsorted PBMC, about 300 ng of genomic DNA, equivalent to around 33,000 T cell genomes, went into each replicate PCR. Genomic DNA from unsorted PBMC was sequenced over ten immunoSEQ deep assay plates. The purified libraries were quantified using a Qubit 3.0 fluorometer, sized with a Bioanalyzer 2100, and then quantified again using the KAPA Library Quantification kit. Every immunoSEQ 96-well plate was sequenced on a separate single-read 150-cycle Illumina NextSeq 550 flow cell. Regarding the original processing steps: Because the immunoSEQ output included only junctional sequences and no quality scores, the filtering could not be the same as the filtering used for full-length reads. To assign V/J genes and CDR3, sequences were annotated using PyIR, a Python wrapper for IgBLAST v1.9, with IMGT germline references. Reads were removed for weak V/J assignments (E-value above 1e-6), missing CDR3, stop codons, out-of-frame junctions, or ambiguous translated residues. A V3J clonotype was defined by an identical inferred V gene, J gene, and CDR3 amino acid sequence. Percentage overlap between repertoires was calculated by dividing the number of shared unique clonotypes by the size of the smaller repertoire. Richness of each repertoire was evaluated using RTK rarefaction, the Chao1 estimator, and Recon v2.1 estimates of unobserved clonotypes. TCRdb limited this immuneACCESS table to in-frame rearrangements with V and J called. A share of clones is missing; checked studies link under half to unresolved V genes, and the rest is unexplained. V, J and clone size are those of that table, while D and trimming were read from the DNA. In this sample the table shows 400,000 to 500,000 clones, over 60% of which occur a single time. 13% of the sample rests with the top ten.

The donors were healthy, HIV-negative adults who had no recently reported acute infections or vaccinations. All donors were Caucasian adults living in Nashville, Tennessee, USA. In the unsorted samples, approximately 85 million PBMCs were counted, and genomic DNA was extracted using the QIAamp DNA Blood Mini kit. After blood collection by leukapheresis, PBMCs were isolated using Ficoll-Histopaque density gradient centrifugation and then cryopreserved in the vapor phase of liquid nitrogen. The specimen was PBMCs. Here the chain combines TRBV28 and TRBJ2-5; TRBD2 matches 8 bases in the middle. The source of this sequence is a woman in her 40s in good health. Some clones in this sample may be carry-over from other donors' samples. The CDR3 region: CARLAGGQETQYF. At the DNA level, the sequence is TGTGCCAGACTGGCGGGGGGCCAAGAGACCCAGTACTTC.